Below are 15 T cell receptor beta chains sequenced from a single sample in a study of immune evolution from preneoplasia to lung adenocarcinoma. Libraries were prepared by immunoSEQ multiplex PCR; TCRdb keeps only in-frame clonotypes and omits some of them. The sample consists of thousands of clones, approximately 85% of them appearing once. Source material: FFPE normal lung tissue adjacent to the tumor. The receptors come from a person aged 50 or older with lung adenocarcinoma.

CDR3 nucleotides: TGTGCCAGCAGTTCTATGGGAGACCAAGAGACCCAGTACTTC. It encodes CASSSMGDQETQYF. The chain employs TRBV27 and TRBJ2-5, with D maybe TRBD2 (5 bases). V shed 4 bases and J shed 0 bases, with 9 bases lying between them. The CDR3 has 14 amino acids. CDR1 is MNHEY, CDR2 SMNVEV, per germline (reference sequence).

The CDR3 DNA is TGTGCCAGCAGTGGCCAGGATAATTCACCCCTCCACTTT. It encodes CASSGQDNSPLHF. The rearrangement uses TRBV2 and TRBJ1-6; D ambiguous. Germline CDR1 and CDR2: SNHLY and FYNNEI. The CDR3 has 13 amino acids. Deletions cut 4 bases from V and 5 bases from J, with 6 bases between.

J is TRBJ2-7 and V is TRBV29-1, with 8 bases identical to TRBD1. The CDR3 loop spans 13 amino acids. Germline CDR1 is SQVTM and CDR2 is ANQGSEA. After removal of 6 bases from V and 4 bases from J, the junction contained 8 bases not matched to a gene. CDR3 DNA: TGCAGCGTCCTTTCAGGGGGCAAGTACGAGCAGTACTTC. This codes for CSVLSGGKYEQYF.

This clone was seen a handful of times. The chain links TRBV7-2 to TRBJ2-1, with D possibly being TRBD2 (6 bases). Germline V lookup: CDR1 SGHTA, CDR2 FQGNSA. V was pared by 3 bases and J by 1 base, with 10 bases between. The CDR3 covers 15 residues. CDR3 amino acids: CASSFGGASYNEQFF. As DNA, the CDR3 is TGTGCCAGCAGCTTCGGCGGGGCTTCCTACAATGAGCAGTTCTTC.

This clone has more than one count but fewer than ten. Other DNA sequences within the sample encode an identical CDR3. The CDR3 bases are TGTGCCAGCAGCTTAGAGGGGCGAGGCGAAAAACTGTTTTTT. Residues: CASSLEGRGEKLFF. The V gene is TRBV11-2, the J gene TRBJ1-4, with D perhaps TRBD1 (5 bases). In germline, CDR1 is SGHAT, CDR2 FQNNGV. Trimming took off 0 bases at V and 8 bases at J, with 10 bases between the two ends. CDR3 length equals 14 residues.

The V and J genes are TRBV4-1 and TRBJ2-6; D gene uncertain. The CDR3 spans 15 residues. The germline V and J ends were trimmed by 0 bases and 3 bases, with 6 bases remaining between them. Germline CDR1 and CDR2: MGHRA and YSYEKL. The CDR3 region has the DNA TGCGCCAGCAGCCAAGATGGTTTTGGGGCCAACGTCCTGACTTTC. It codes for CASSQDGFGANVLTF.

Turning to this clone: The sample has other DNA sequences that encode this CDR3 too. V usage is TRBV11-2 and J usage is TRBJ2-1, with unresolved D. Germline assignment: CDR1 SGHAT and CDR2 FQNNGV. The CDR3 has 14 residues. Trimming took 0 bases from V and 0 from J, leaving 3 bases between them. The CDR3 loop is CASSLEGSYNEQFF. Here the CDR3 DNA reads TGTGCCAGCAGCTTAGAGGGCTCCTACAATGAGCAGTTCTTC.

This clone was seen more than once but under ten times. The chain carries TRBV6-1 and TRBJ2-4; 8 positions match TRBD1. Germline lookup yields CDR1 MNHNS and CDR2 SASEGT. The CDR3 covers 16 residues. V was pared by 4 bases and J by 7 bases, with 12 bases of the junction left unmatched. CDR3 loop: CASSVRDRPKGNIQYF. The CDR3 DNA reads as TGTGCCAGCAGTGTCCGGGACAGGCCTAAAGGGAACATTCAGTACTTC.

This clone has a handful of counts. This sequence joins TRBV27 and TRBJ1-2, with a weak D call TRBD1 (6 bases). The CDR3 contains 15 residues. V was pared by 2 bases and J by 2 bases, with 12 bases between. CDR1 is MNHEY, CDR2 SMNVEV, per germline (reference sequence). CDR3 residues: CASSLTGMFNYGYTF. For the CDR3, the DNA is TGTGCCAGCAGTTTAACAGGGATGTTCAACTATGGCTACACCTTC.

On this clone itself: At one of its ends the junction is not consistent with the germline gene, which may arise from a read error. The chain carries TRBV15 and TRBJ2-3, with TRBD2 matching over 12 bases. CDR1 is LNHNV, CDR2 YYDKDF, per germline (reference sequence). CDR3 size: 18 residues. CDR3 region: CVTSRVLAGGLNTDTQYF. The CDR3 nucleotides are TGTGTCACCAGCAGAGTTCTAGCGGGAGGGCTGAACACAGATACGCAGTATTTT. Full variable domain (remainder filled in from reference TRBV15 and TRBJ2-3): DAMVIQNPRYQVTQFGKPVTLSCSQTLNHNVMYWYQQKSSQAPKLLFHYYDKDFNNEADTPDNFQSRRPNTSFCFLDIRSPGLGDTAMYLCVTSRVLAGGLNTDTQYFGPGTRLTVL.

Only a few counts were recorded for this clone. This rearrangement joins TRBV28 to TRBJ2-7; 12 bases map to TRBD2. This CDR3 is 17 amino acids long. The junction had 11 bases not matched to a gene; V was cut back by 8 bases and J by 0 bases. CDR1 and CDR2 from the germline V gene are MDHEN and SYDVKM. The CDR3 loop reads CASHPRTSGTLSYEQYF. CDR3 nucleotide sequence: TGTGCCAGCCACCCGCGGACTAGCGGGACCCTCTCCTACGAGCAGTACTTC.

The V call is TRBV2, the J call TRBJ2-4; D is tentatively TRBD1 or TRBD2 (6 bases each). Germline CDR1 and CDR2: SNHLY and FYNNEI. The CDR3 loop spans 15 amino acids. The ends were cut back, 0 bases at V and 6 bases at J, with 12 bases in the middle. The CDR3 DNA reads TGTGCCAGCAGTGAAGCGGGGGCGCGGGGAAACATTCAGTACTTC. Translating gives CASSEAGARGNIQYF.

The chain carries TRBV6-6 and TRBJ2-3, with 7 bases matching TRBD2. J gave up 1 base and V 2 bases, and 3 bases lay outside the gene matches. Germline CDR1 reads MNHNY; CDR2 reads SVGAGI (reference sequence). The CDR3 is made up of 15 amino acids. The CDR3 protein is CASSYGGVGTDTQYF. CDR3 nucleotides: TGTGCCAGCAGTTACGGGGGGGTAGGCACAGATACGCAGTATTTT.

V gene TRBV5-1 combines with J gene TRBJ1-1, with D perhaps matching TRBD1 (6 bases). V shed 4 bases and J shed 1 base, with 8 bases lying between them. The length of the CDR3 is 13 residues. Germline CDR1 and CDR2: SGHRS and YFSETQ. The CDR3 spells CASSRGGNTEAFF. The DNA of the CDR3 is TGCGCCAGCAGCAGGGGGGGGAACACTGAAGCTTTCTTT.

The chain links TRBV11-2 to TRBJ2-1, with D unresolved. The germline CDR1 and CDR2 sequences are SGHAT and FQNNGV. V shed 2 bases and J shed 9 bases, with 14 bases lying between them. The CDR3 covers 14 residues. For the CDR3, the DNA is TGTGCCAGCAGCTTAAACTCTTGGCCCGGTGAGCAGTTCTTC. Its protein is CASSLNSWPGEQFF.